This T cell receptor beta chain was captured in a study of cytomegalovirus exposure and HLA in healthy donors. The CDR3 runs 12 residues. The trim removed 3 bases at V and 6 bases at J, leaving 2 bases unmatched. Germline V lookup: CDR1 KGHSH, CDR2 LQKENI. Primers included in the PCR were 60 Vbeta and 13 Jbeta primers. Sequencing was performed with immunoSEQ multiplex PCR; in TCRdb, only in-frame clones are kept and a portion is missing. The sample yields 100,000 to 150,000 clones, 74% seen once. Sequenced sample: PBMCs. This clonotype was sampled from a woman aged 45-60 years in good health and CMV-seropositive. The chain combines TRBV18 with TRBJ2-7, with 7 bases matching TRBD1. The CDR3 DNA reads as TGTGCCAGCTCACCGACAGGGTTCGAGCAGTACTTC. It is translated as CASSPTGFEQYF.